This TCR beta chain was retrieved from a study of cytomegalovirus exposure and HLA in healthy donors. Healthy bone marrow donors made up the donors. Remarks on this clone: Its cognate antigen is unknown.

This CDR3 spans 13 amino acids. The germline CDR1 and CDR2 sequences are MNHEY and SVGAGI. V was pared by 10 bases and J by 2 bases, with 14 bases between. Study-wide points: CMV antigen specificity of a few CMV-associated chains was confirmed in vitro.

The PCR used 60 Vbeta and 13 Jbeta primers. Here immunoSEQ multiplex PCR was the method, and the copy in TCRdb shows in-frame clones only, minus some. The top ten hold 3.5% to 4.5% of the sample, which has just over 25,000 clones, roughly 68% seen once. Sequenced: PBMCs. This sequence originates from a woman aged 45-60 years in good health and CMV-seronegative. The rearrangement links TRBV6-5 to TRBJ1-1; a weak D match, TRBD1 (5 bases). CDR3 protein: CAISRQINTEAFF. CDR3 bases: TGTGCCATCTCTCGACAGATAAACACTGAAGCTTTCTTT.